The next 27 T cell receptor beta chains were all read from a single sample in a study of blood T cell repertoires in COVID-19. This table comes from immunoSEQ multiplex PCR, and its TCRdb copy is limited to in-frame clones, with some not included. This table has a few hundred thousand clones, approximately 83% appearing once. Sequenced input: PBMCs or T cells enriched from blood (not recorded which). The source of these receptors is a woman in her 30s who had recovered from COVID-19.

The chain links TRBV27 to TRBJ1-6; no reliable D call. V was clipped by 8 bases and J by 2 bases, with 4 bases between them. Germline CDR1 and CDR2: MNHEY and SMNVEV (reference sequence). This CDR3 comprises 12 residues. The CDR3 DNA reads TGTGCCAGCGGGCCCTATAATTCACCCCTCCACTTT. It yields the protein CASGPYNSPLHF.

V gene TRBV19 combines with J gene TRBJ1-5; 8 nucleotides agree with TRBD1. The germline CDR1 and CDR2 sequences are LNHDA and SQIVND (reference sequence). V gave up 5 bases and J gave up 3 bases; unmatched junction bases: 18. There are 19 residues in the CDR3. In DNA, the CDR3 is TGTGCCAGTAGTCGCTACCGGGACAGGCAACCCTTTTACAATCAGCCCCAGCATTTT. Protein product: CASSRYRDRQPFYNQPQHF. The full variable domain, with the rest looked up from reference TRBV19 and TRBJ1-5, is DGGITQSPKYLFRKEGQNVTLSCEQNLNHDAMYWYRQDPGQGLRLIYYSQIVNDFQKGDIAEGYSVSREKKESFPLTVTSAQKNPTAFYLCASSRYRDRQPFYNQPQHFGDGTRLSIL.

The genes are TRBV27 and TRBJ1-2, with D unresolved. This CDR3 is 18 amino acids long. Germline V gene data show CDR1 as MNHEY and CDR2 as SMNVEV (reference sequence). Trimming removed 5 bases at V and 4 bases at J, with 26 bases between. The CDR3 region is CASSPSPRNRELFYGYTF. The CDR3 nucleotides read TGTGCCAGCAGTCCCAGTCCCAGGAACAGAGAGTTATTCTATGGCTACACCTTC.

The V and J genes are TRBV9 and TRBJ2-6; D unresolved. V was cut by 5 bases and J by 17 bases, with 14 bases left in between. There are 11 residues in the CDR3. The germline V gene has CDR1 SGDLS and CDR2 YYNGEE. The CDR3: CASSRAREVTF. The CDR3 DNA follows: TGTGCCAGCAGTCGAGCTCGTGAAGTGACTTTC.

CDR3 residues: CASGPTGEAFF. The CDR3 coding sequence is TGTGCCAGCGGGCCTACGGGGGAAGCTTTCTTT. The chain combines TRBV12-3 or TRBV12-4 with TRBJ1-1; D remains ambiguous. CDR3 size: 11 residues. V was pared by 8 bases and J by 8 bases, with 12 bases between.

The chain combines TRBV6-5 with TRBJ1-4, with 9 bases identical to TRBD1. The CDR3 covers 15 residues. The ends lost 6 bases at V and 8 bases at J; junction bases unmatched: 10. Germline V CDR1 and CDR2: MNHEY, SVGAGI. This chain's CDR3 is CASSGTGTGNEKLFF. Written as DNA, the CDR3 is TGTGCCAGCAGCGGAACCGGGACAGGGAACGAAAAACTGTTTTTT.

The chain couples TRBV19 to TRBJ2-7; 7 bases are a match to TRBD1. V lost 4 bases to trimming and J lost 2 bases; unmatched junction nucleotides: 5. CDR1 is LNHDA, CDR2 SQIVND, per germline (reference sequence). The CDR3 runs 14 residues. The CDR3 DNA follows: TGTGCCAGTAGTAGAAACAGGGGACCCTACGAGCAGTACTTC. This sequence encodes CASSRNRGPYEQYF.

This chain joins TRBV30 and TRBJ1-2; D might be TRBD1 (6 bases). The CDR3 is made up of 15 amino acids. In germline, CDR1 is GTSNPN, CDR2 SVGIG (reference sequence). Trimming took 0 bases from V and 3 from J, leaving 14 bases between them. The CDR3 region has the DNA TGTGCCTGGAGTGTAGGACCAGGGGCCTACTATGGCTACACCTTC. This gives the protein CAWSVGPGAYYGYTF.

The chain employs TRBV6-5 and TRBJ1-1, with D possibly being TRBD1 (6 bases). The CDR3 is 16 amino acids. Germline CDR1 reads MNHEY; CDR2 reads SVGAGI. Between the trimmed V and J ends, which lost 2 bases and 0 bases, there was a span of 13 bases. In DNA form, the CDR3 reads TGTGCCAGCAGTTACCAGATGACAGGTTTGAACACTGAAGCTTTCTTT. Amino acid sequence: CASSYQMTGLNTEAFF.

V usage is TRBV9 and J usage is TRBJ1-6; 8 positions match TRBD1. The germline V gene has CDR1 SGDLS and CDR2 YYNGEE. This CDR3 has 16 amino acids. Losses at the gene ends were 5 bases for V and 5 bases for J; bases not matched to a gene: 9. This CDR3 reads CASRQGRGPDNSPLHF. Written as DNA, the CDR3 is TGTGCCAGCAGGCAGGGCAGGGGGCCCGATAATTCACCCCTCCACTTT.

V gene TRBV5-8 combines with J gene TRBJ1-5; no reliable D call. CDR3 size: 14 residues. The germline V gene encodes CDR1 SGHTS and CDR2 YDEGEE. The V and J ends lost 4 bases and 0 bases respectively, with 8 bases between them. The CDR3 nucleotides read TGTGCCAGCAGCGGGCTTGATAGCAATCAGCCCCAGCATTTT. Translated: CASSGLDSNQPQHF.

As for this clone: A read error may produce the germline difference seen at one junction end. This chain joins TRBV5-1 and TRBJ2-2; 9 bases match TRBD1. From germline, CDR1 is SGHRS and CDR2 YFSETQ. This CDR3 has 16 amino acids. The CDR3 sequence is CASTLRGTGTTGELFF. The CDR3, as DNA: TGCGCCAGCACCTTGAGGGGGACAGGGACCACCGGGGAGCTGTTTTTT.

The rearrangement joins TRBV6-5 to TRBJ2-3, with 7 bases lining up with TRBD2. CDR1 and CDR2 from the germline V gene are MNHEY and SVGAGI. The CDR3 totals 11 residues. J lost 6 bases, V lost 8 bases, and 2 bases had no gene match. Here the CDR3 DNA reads TGTGCCAGCCTAGCGGTGGATACGCAGTATTTT. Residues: CASLAVDTQYF.

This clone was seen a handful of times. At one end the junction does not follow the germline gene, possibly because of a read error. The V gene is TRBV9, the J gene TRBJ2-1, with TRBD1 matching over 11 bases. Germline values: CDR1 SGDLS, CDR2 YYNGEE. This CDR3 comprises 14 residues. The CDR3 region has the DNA TGTGCCAGCAGCGGGACAGGGGGCGCCGAGTGGACGGTCTTC. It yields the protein CASSGTGGAEWTVF.

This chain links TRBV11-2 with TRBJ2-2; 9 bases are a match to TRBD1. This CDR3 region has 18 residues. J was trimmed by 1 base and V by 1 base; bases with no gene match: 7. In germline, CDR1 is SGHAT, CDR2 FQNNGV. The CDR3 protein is CASSLGRGQGENTGELFF. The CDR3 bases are TGTGCCAGCAGCTTAGGAAGGGGACAGGGAGAGAACACCGGGGAGCTGTTTTTT. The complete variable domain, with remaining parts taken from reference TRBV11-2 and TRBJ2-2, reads EAGVAQSPRYKIIEKRQSVAFWCNPISGHATLYWYQQILGQGPKLLIQFQNNGVVDDSQLPKDRFSAERLKGVDSTLKIQPAKLEDSAVYLCASSLGRGQGENTGELFFGEGSRLTVL.

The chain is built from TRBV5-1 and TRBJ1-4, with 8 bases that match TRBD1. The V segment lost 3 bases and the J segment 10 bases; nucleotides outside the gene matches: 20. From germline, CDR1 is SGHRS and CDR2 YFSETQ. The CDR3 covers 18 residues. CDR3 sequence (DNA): TGCGCCAGCAGCTCGCCCTCCGCGGGGGGGGGACAGGCCGGAAAACTGTTTTTT. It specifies CASSSPSAGGGQAGKLFF. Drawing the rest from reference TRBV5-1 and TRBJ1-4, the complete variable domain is KAGVTQTPRYLIKTRGQQVTLSCSPISGHRSVSWYQQTPGQGLQFLFEYFSETQRNKGNFPGRFSGRQFSNSRSEMNVSTLELGDSALYLCASSSPSAGGGQAGKLFFGSGTQLSVL.

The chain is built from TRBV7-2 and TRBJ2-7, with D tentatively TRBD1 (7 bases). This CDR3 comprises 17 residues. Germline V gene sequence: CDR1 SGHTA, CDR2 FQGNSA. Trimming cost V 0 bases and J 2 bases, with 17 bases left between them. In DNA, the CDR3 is TGTGCCAGCAGCTTAGCCAGGGGGGACCGAAGGACCTACGAGCAGTACTTC. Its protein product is CASSLARGDRRTYEQYF.

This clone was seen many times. The CDR3 bases are TGTGCCAGCAGTGACTCGCCGGACAGGGACTATGGCTACACCTTC. Protein product: CASSDSPDRDYGYTF. The chain joins TRBV6-4 to TRBJ1-2, with 8 bases identical to TRBD1. From germline, CDR1 is MRHNA and CDR2 SNTAGT. This CDR3 is 15 amino acids long. The trim removed 0 bases at V and 3 bases at J, leaving 3 bases unmatched.

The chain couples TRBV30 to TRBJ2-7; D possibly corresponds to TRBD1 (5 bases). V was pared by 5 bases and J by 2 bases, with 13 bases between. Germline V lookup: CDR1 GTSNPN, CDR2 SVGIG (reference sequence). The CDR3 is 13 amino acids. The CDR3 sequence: CAWERQLAYEQYF. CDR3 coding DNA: TGTGCCTGGGAACGACAGTTGGCCTACGAGCAGTACTTC.

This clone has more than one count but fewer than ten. CDR3 region: CATSRDLAGREAFF. CDR3 in DNA: TGTGCCACCAGCAGAGATCTTGCCGGGAGAGAAGCTTTCTTT. The chain couples TRBV15 to TRBJ1-1, with D unresolved. V shed 0 bases and J shed 8 bases, with 13 bases lying between them. The CDR3 runs 14 residues. CDR1 is LNHNV, CDR2 YYDKDF, per germline (reference sequence).

The CDR3 sequence: CASSPQLAEETQYF. The CDR3 nucleotides are TGTGCCAGCTCACCACAACTAGCGGAAGAGACCCAGTACTTC. V gene TRBV18 combines with J gene TRBJ2-5; the match to TRBD2 covers 8 bases. This CDR3 is 14 amino acids long. V lost 1 base and J lost 3; bases outside the gene matches: 1. Germline V gene lookup returns CDR1 KGHSH and CDR2 LQKENI.

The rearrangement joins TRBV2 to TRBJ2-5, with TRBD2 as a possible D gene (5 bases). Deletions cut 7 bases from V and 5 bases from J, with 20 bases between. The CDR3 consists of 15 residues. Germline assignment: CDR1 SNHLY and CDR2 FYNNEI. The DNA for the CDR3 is TGTGCCAGCACTAACCGGGCCCGCGGCGGGGAGACCCAGTACTTC. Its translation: CASTNRARGGETQYF.

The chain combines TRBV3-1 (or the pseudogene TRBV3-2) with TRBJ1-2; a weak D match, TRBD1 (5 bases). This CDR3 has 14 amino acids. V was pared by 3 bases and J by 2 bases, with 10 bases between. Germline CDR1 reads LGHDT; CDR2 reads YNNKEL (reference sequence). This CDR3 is CASSQKGVNYGYTF. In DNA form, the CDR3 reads TGTGCCAGCAGCCAGAAAGGGGTCAACTATGGCTACACCTTC.

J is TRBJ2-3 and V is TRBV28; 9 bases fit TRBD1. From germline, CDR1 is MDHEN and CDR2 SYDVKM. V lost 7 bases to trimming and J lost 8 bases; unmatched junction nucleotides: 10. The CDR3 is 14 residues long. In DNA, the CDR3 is TGTGCCAGCAATACAGGGGGCGCGTCTGGTACGCAGTATTTT. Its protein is CASNTGGASGTQYF.

Here the CDR3 DNA reads TGTGCCAGCAGTCAAACGGGGGCCTATAATTCACCCCTCCACTTT. Protein: CASSQTGAYNSPLHF. This chain links TRBV25-1 with TRBJ1-6; weak D call: TRBD1 (5 bases). V lost 5 bases to trimming and J lost 2 bases, with 10 bases between them. This CDR3 region has 15 residues. The V gene's germline CDR1 is MGHDK and CDR2 SYGVNS. Combining the CDR3 with reference TRBV25-1 and TRBJ1-6 gives the whole variable domain EADIYQTPRYLVIGTGKKITLECSQTMGHDKMYWYQQDPGMELHLIHYSYGVNSTEKGDLSSESTVSRIRTEHFPLTLESARPSHTSQYLCASSQTGAYNSPLHFGNGTRLTVT.

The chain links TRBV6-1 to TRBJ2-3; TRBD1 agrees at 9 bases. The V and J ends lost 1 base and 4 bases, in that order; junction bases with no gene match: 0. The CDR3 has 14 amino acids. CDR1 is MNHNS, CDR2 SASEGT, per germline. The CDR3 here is CASSEGTGADTQYF. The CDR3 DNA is TGTGCCAGCAGTGAAGGGACAGGGGCAGATACGCAGTATTTT.

CDR3 DNA sequence: TGTGCCAGCAGCTTGCCCTTTGTTTCACCCCTCCACTTT. Translated: CASSLPFVSPLHF. The V call is TRBV5-8, the J call TRBJ1-6; no reliable D call. Germline-derived CDR1 and CDR2 are SGHTS and YDEGEE. The CDR3 sequence is 13 residues long. V was shortened by 1 base and J by 9 bases, with 8 bases between the two germline ends.